This T cell receptor (beta chain) stems from a study of blood T cell repertoires in COVID-19. This clone has just a few counts. CDR3 length equals 15 residues. Germline CDR1 and CDR2: LNHDA and SQIVND (reference sequence). Trimming removed 6 bases from V and 0 bases from J; junction bases left unmatched: 8. Methods used by the authors: It was from reference gene primer amplification that nucleated cell counts were estimated. TCRdb's copy holds only in-frame clones and misses some; the assay was immunoSEQ multiplex PCR. Clonal size and the V and J genes are those of that table, whereas D and trimming came from the DNA. Here the sample spans under 65,000 clones, 89% being singletons.

The source material was peripheral blood. This sequence originates from a human donor in a cohort sampled during active COVID-19. This chain links TRBV19 with TRBJ2-7; 7 bases are a match to TRBD1. CDR3: CASRTHGDSSYEQYF. As DNA, the CDR3 is TGTGCCAGTAGAACCCATGGGGACAGCTCCTACGAGCAGTACTTC.